Listed below are T cell receptor beta chains from one sample, sequenced in a study of vaccination and CD4 T cells after COVID-19. TCRdb called the PCR reads again in MiXCR, with one record for every CDR3 protein. The top ten hold 14% to 15% of the sample, which has about 14,000 distinct CDR3 sequences, approximately 39% seen once. No antigen has been assigned to these receptors. The source material was CD4+ T cells from blood, cultured in vitro. Every receptor here comes from a human donor who had recovered from COVID-19. Both conserved end residues are trimmed from each CDR3. Each record gives: V gene, D gene, J gene, CDR3 protein. A D gene is named only where the DNA matches it firmly.

v_call: TRBV7-2
d_call: -
j_call: TRBJ1-5
cdr3_aa: ASSKEQGSFQPQH

v_call: TRBV7-6
d_call: -
j_call: TRBJ1-6
cdr3_aa: ASSPEGILSYNSPLH

v_call: TRBV6-2/TRBV6-3
d_call: -
j_call: TRBJ1-5
cdr3_aa: ATTDINSNQPQH

v_call: TRBV6-2/TRBV6-3
d_call: TRBD1
j_call: TRBJ2-5
cdr3_aa: ASTGGQGLRETQY

v_call: TRBV6-1
d_call: TRBD2
j_call: TRBJ2-3
cdr3_aa: ASSRGTSGGASTDTQY

v_call: TRBV20-1
d_call: -
j_call: TRBJ2-5
cdr3_aa: SARGWVTGQTLQETQY

v_call: TRBV5-6
d_call: -
j_call: TRBJ1-1
cdr3_aa: ASSWQNTEAF

v_call: TRBV11-2
d_call: -
j_call: TRBJ2-1
cdr3_aa: ASSLARLGSYNEQF

v_call: TRBV10-3
d_call: -
j_call: TRBJ2-2
cdr3_aa: AITGGMEAGELF

v_call: TRBV10-3
d_call: TRBD1
j_call: TRBJ1-1
cdr3_aa: ASAGTGDLSAF

v_call: TRBV15
d_call: -
j_call: TRBJ2-7
cdr3_aa: ATSTRGNYEQY

v_call: TRBV6-4
d_call: -
j_call: TRBJ1-1
cdr3_aa: ASSYEAGSGTEAF

v_call: TRBV6-2/TRBV6-3
d_call: TRBD1
j_call: TRBJ1-3
cdr3_aa: ASSSFALTGDRGRISGNTIY

v_call: TRBV12-3/TRBV12-4
d_call: TRBD2
j_call: TRBJ2-7
cdr3_aa: ASSLGAGRYSYEQY

v_call: TRBV11-3
d_call: -
j_call: TRBJ1-5
cdr3_aa: ASSLDSHQPQH

v_call: TRBV19
d_call: -
j_call: TRBJ1-2
cdr3_aa: ASSIRRSYGYT

v_call: TRBV6-1
d_call: -
j_call: TRBJ1-6
cdr3_aa: ASSGTDNSPLH

v_call: TRBV11-3
d_call: TRBD2
j_call: TRBJ2-3
cdr3_aa: ASSSTSGTDTQY